This TCR beta chain appears in the sequencing data of a study of identical twins. TCRdb analysed the 5' RACE reads with MiXCR anew, one entry per CDR3 protein. The sample includes some 1,700,000 distinct CDR3 sequences, roughly a third of them seen just once. This clonotype was counted a few times. Germline V lookup: CDR1 LGHDT, CDR2 YNNKEL (reference sequence). J gave up 5 bases and V 4 bases, and 12 bases lay outside the gene matches. The CDR3 runs 16 residues. This TCR came from a newborn girl in good health. V usage is TRBV3-1 and J usage is TRBJ2-5, with 8 positions matching TRBD2. Source material: cord blood. The CDR3 spells CASSPHSSGVGETQYF. The CDR3 DNA reads as TGTGCCAGCAGCCCCCACAGTAGCGGGGTTGGCGAGACCCAGTACTTC.